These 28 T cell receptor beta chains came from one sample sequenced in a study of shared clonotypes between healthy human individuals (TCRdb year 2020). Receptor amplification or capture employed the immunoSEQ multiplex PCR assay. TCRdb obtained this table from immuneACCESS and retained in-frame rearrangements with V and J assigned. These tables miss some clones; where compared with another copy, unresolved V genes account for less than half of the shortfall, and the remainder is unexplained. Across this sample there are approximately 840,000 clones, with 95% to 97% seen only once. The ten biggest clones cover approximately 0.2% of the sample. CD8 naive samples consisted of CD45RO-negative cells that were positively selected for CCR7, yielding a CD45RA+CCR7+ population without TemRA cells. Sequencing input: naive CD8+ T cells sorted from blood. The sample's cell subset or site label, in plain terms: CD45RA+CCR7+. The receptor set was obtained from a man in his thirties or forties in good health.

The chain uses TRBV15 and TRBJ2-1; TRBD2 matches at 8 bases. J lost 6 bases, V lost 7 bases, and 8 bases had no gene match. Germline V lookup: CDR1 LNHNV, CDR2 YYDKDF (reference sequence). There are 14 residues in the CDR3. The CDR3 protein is CATMGAGGLNEQFF. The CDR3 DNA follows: TGTGCCACCATGGGGGCGGGAGGCCTCAATGAGCAGTTCTTC.

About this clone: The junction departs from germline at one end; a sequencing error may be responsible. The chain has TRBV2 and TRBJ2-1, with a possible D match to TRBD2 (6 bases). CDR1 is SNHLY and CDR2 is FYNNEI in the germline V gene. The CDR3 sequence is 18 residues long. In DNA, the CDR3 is TGTGCCAGCAGTGGAGACCTTGAGCGGGTGGACACACGGAATGGGCAGTTCTTC. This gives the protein CASSGDLERVDTRNGQFF.

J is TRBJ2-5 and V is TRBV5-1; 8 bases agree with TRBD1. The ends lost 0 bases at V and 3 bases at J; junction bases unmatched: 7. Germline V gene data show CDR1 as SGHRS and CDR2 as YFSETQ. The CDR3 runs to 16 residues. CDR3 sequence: CASSLAVTGGEETQYF. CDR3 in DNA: TGCGCCAGCAGCTTGGCTGTTACAGGGGGAGAAGAGACCCAGTACTTC.

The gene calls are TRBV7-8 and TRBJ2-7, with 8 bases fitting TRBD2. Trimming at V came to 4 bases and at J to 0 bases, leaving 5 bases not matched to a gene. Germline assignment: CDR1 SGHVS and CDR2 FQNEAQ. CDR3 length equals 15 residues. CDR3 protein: CASSSTLAASYEQYF. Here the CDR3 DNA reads TGTGCCAGCAGCTCAACACTAGCGGCCTCCTACGAGCAGTACTTC.

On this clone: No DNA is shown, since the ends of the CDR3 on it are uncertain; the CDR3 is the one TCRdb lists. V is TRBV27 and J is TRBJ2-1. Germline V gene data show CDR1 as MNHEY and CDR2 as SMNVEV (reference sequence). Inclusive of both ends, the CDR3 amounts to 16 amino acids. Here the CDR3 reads CASSFFGPTKVYEQFF.

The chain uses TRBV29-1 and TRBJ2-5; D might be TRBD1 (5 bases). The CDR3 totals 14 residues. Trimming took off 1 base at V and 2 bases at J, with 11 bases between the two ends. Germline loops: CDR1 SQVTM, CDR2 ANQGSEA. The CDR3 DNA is TGCAGCGTTGAAGGGGGCAGGGTACAAGAGACCCAGTACTTC. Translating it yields CSVEGGRVQETQYF.

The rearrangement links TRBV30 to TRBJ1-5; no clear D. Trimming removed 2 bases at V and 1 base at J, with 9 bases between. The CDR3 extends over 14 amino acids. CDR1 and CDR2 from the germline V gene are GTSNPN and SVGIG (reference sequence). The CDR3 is CAWSLPDSNQPQHF. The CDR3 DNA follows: TGTGCCTGGAGTCTCCCGGACAGCAATCAGCCCCAGCATTTT.

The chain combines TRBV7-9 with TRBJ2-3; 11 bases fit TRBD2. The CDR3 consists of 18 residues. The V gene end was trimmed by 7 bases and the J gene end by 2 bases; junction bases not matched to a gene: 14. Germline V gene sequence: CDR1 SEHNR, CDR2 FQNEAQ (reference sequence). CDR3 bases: TGTGCCAGCAAACCCCGTTCGGGACTAGCGGTACTCACAGATACGCAGTATTTT. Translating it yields CASKPRSGLAVLTDTQYF.

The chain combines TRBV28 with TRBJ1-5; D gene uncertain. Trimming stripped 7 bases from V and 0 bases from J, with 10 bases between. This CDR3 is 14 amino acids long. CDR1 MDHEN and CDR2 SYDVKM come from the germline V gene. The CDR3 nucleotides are TGTGCCAGCATCTTTGGGTATAGCAATCAGCCCCAGCATTTT. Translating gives CASIFGYSNQPQHF.

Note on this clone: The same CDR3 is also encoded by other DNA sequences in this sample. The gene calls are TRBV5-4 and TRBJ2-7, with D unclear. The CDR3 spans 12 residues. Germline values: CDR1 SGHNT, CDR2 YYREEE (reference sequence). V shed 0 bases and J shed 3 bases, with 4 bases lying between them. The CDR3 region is CASSLGVYEQYF. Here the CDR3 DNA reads TGTGCCAGCAGCTTGGGGGTCTACGAGCAGTACTTC. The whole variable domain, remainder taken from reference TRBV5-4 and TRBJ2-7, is ETGVTQSPTHLIKTRGQQVTLRCSSQSGHNTVSWYQQALGQGPQFIFQYYREEENGRGNFPPRFSGLQFPNYSSELNVNALELDDSALYLCASSLGVYEQYFGPGTRLTVT.

CDR3 amino acids: CSVRLAGGRNEQFF. The CDR3 bases are TGCAGCGTTCGACTAGCGGGAGGGCGGAATGAGCAGTTCTTC. V gene TRBV29-1 combines with J gene TRBJ2-1; 14 bases fit TRBD2. The CDR3 runs to 14 residues. With 5 bases clipped from V and 7 bases from J, the junction kept 4 bases outside the gene matches. The germline CDR1 and CDR2 sequences are SQVTM and ANQGSEA.

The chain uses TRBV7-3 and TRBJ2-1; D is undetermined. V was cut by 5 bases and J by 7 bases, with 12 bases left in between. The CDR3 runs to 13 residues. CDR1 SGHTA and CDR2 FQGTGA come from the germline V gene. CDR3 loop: CASSPHHTNEQFF. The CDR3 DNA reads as TGTGCCAGCAGCCCCCACCATACTAATGAGCAGTTCTTC. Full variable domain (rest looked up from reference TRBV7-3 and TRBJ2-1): GAGVSQTPSNKVTEKGKYVELRCDPISGHTALYWYRQSLGQGPEFLIYFQGTGAADDSGLPNDRFFAVRPEGSVSTLKIQRTERGDSAVYLCASSPHHTNEQFFGPGTRLTVL.

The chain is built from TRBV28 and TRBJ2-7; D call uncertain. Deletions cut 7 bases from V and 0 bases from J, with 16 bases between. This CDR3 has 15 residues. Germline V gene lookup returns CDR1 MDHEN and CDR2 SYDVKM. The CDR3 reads CASIPIRPSSYEQYF. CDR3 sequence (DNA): TGTGCCAGCATCCCGATACGACCTAGCTCCTACGAGCAGTACTTC.

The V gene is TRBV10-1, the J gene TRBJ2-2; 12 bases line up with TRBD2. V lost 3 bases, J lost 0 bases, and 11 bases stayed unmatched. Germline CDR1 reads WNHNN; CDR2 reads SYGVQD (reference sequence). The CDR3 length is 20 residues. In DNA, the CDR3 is TGCGCCAGCAGTGATTTAGGGACTAGCGGGTCCCCCGCGAACACCGGGGAGCTGTTTTTT. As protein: CASSDLGTSGSPANTGELFF.

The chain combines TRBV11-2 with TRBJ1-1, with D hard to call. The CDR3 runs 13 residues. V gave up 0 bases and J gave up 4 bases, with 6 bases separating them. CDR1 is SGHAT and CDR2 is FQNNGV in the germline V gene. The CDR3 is CASSLDGVTEAFF. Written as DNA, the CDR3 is TGTGCCAGCAGCTTAGATGGGGTCACTGAAGCTTTCTTT.

The CDR3 loop reads CASSQAMSTGELFF. The CDR3 DNA reads as TGCGCCAGCAGCCAAGCCATGTCCACCGGGGAGCTGTTTTTT. The chain combines TRBV4-1 with TRBJ2-2; D ambiguous. Trimming removed 1 base from V and 4 bases from J, with 7 bases in between. This CDR3 comprises 14 residues. Germline CDR1 reads MGHRA; CDR2 reads YSYEKL.

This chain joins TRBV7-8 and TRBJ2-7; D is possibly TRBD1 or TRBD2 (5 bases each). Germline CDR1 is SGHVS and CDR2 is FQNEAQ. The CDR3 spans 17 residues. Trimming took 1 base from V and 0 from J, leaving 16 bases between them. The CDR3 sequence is CASSLDYRRRDSYEQYF. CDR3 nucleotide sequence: TGTGCCAGCAGCTTAGATTACAGGCGCCGGGACTCCTACGAGCAGTACTTC.

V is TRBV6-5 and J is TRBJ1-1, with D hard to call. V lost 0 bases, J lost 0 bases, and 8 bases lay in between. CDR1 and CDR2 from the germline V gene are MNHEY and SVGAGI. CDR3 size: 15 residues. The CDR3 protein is CASSYSVGMNTEAFF. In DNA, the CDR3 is TGTGCCAGCAGTTACTCGGTTGGAATGAACACTGAAGCTTTCTTT.

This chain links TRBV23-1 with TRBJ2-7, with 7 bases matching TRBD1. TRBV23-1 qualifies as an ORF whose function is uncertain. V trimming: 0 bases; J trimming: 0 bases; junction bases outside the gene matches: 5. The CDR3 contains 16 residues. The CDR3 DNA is TGCGCCAGCAGTCAATCACGGGACAGAGACTCCTACGAGCAGTACTTC. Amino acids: CASSQSRDRDSYEQYF.

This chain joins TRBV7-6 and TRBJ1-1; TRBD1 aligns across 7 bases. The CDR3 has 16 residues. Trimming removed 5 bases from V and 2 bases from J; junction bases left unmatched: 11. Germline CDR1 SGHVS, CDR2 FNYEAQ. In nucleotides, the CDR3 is TGTGCCAGCAGCCGAAAAGGTCAAGGGGGCAACACTGAAGCTTTCTTT. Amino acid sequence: CASSRKGQGGNTEAFF.

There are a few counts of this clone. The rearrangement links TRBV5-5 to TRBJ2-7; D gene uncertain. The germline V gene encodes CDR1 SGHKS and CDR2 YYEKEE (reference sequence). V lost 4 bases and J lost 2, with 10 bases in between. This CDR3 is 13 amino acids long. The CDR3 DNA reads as TGTGCCAGCAGCCCAGACAACACCTACGAGCAGTACTTC. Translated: CASSPDNTYEQYF.

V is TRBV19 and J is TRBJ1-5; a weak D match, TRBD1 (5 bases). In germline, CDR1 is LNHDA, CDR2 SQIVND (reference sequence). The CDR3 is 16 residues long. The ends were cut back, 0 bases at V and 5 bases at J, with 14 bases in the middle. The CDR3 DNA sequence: TGTGCCAGTAGTATAGAGGTCCAGGGAGCCTATCAGCCCCAGCATTTT. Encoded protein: CASSIEVQGAYQPQHF.

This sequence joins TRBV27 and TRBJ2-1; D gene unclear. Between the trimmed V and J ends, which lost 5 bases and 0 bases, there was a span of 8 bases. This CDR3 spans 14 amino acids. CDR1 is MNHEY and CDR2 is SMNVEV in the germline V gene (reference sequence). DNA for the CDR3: TGTGCCAGCAGTCCAACGGTCTCCTACAATGAGCAGTTCTTC. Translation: CASSPTVSYNEQFF.

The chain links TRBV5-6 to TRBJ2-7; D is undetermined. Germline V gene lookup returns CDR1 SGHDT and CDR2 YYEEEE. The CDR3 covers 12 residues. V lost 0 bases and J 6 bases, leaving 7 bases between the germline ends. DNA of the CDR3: TGTGCCAGCAGCTTGGGACATATCGAGCAGTACTTC. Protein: CASSLGHIEQYF.

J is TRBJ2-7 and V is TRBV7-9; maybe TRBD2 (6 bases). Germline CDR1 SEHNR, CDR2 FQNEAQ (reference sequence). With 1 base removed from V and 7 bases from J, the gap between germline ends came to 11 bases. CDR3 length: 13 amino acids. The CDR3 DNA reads TGTGCCAGCAGCTTAGACAGTGCGGGGGAGCAGTACTTC. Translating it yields CASSLDSAGEQYF.

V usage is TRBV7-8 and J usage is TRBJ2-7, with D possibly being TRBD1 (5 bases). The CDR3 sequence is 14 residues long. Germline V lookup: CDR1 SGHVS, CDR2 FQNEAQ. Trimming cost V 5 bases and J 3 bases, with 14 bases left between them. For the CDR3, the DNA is TGTGCCAGCAGCCCCCAGGGTTACGGCTACGAGCAGTACTTC. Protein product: CASSPQGYGYEQYF.

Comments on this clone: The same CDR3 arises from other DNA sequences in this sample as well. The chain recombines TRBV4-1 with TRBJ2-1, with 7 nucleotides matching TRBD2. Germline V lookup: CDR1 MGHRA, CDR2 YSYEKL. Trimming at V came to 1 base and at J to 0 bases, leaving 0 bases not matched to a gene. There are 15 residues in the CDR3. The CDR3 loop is CASSQAGGSYNEQFF. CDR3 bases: TGCGCCAGCAGCCAAGCGGGGGGCTCCTACAATGAGCAGTTCTTC.

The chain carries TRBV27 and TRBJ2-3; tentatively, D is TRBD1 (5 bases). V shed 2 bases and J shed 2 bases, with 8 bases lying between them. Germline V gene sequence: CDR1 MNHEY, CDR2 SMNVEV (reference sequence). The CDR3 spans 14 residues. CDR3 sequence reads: CASSLPGLTDTQYF. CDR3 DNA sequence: TGTGCCAGCAGTTTACCAGGGCTCACAGATACGCAGTATTTT.